The T cell receptor (beta chain) under discussion was sequenced for a study of blood T cell repertoires in COVID-19. Method: immunoSEQ multiplex PCR; TCRdb's copy keeps in-frame clones and lacks some. Here the sample spans about 170,000 clones, approximately 86% being singletons. The sample taken for sequencing was peripheral blood. The TCR sequence derives from a woman between 40 and 55 years old with COVID-19, enrolled during active disease.

DNA of the CDR3: TGCAGCGTTGGGTTGGGAAGCGGAGTGTACAATGAGCAGTTCTTC. The encoded protein is CSVGLGSGVYNEQFF. The gene calls are TRBV29-1 and TRBJ2-1; perhaps TRBD2 as D (5 bases). The CDR3 covers 15 residues. Per the germline V gene, CDR1 is SQVTM and CDR2 is ANQGSEA. V shed 4 bases and J shed 4 bases, with 17 bases lying between them.